This TCR beta chain was profiled in a study of Ad26.COV2.S vaccination and SARS-CoV-2 variants. The overall study: Ad26.COV2.S was injected intramuscularly once or twice, 56 days apart.

General study findings and limits: Spike-specific CD8+ and CD4+ T cell responses reportedly showed substantial breadth after vaccination.

This table comes from immunoSEQ multiplex PCR, and its TCRdb copy is limited to in-frame clones, with some not included. The sample holds about 480,000 clones; roughly 85% are singletons and the top ten take roughly 13%. The CDR3 sequence is 16 residues long. Germline trimming cut 4 bases from V and 6 bases from J; bases unmatched to any gene: 10. Per the germline V gene, CDR1 is SGHRS and CDR2 is YFSETQ. On this clone: Antigen: not known.

Treatment reported: about 20 received Ad26.COV2.S at low or high dose, single or two shots; roughly 5 received placebo; per-sample allocation not given. It was on day 63 after the first vaccine or placebo injection that samples were taken. It was an adult aged 18-55 years in Boston who was the donor. The clonotype was recovered from a person aged 18-60 years who received the Ad26.COV2.S COVID-19 vaccine or a placebo. The sample in question was peripheral blood, obtained in a trial of Ad26.COV2.S vaccine versus placebo. The genes are TRBV5-1 and TRBJ2-1; 10 nucleotides agree with TRBD2. CDR3 sequence reads: CASSPIRLAGANEQFF. The CDR3 nucleotides read TGCGCCAGCAGCCCAATCCGACTAGCGGGTGCCAATGAGCAGTTCTTC.